This T cell receptor (beta chain) was recorded in a study of blood T cell repertoires in COVID-19. Looking at the study overall: There were acute and convalescent COVID-19 samples, and they came from the United States, Italy and Spain. T cells, B-cell-depleted T cells, or PBMCs provided the cDNA or gDNA that served as material.

Germline V gene data show CDR1 as MDHEN and CDR2 as SYDVKM. The CDR3 is 14 amino acids. V dropped 5 bases and J dropped 5; count of bases not matched to a gene: 6. Study processing details: Amplification from reference gene primers served as the basis for estimated nucleated cell counts. Method: immunoSEQ multiplex PCR; TCRdb's copy keeps in-frame clones and lacks some. V, J and clone size were drawn from that table, and D and trimming were deduced from the DNA. The profile shows fewer than 250,000 clones, around 80% of them singletons. This clone was observed once. This rearrangement joins TRBV28 to TRBJ2-5; 9 positions agree with TRBD1. This sequence originates from a woman aged 50 to 60 with acute or convalescent COVID-19. The sample comprised peripheral blood. DNA for the CDR3: TGTGCCAGCAGTGAAGGGACAGGGTATGAGACCCAGTACTTC. Amino acids: CASSEGTGYETQYF.